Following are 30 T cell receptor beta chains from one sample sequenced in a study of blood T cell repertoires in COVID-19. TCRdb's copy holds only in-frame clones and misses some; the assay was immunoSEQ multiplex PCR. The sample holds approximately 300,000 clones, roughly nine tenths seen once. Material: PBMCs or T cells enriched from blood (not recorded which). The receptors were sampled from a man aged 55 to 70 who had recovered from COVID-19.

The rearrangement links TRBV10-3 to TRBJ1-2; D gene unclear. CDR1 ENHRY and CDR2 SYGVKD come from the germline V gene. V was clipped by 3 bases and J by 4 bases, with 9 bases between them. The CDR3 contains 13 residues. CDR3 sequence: CAISETLLYGYTF. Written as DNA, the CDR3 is TGTGCCATCAGTGAAACACTACTCTATGGCTACACCTTC.

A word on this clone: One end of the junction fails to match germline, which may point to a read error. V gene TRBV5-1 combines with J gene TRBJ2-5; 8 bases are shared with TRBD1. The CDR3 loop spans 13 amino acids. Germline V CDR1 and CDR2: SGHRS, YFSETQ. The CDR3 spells CASSTGQGPSPHF. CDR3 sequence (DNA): TGCGCCAGCAGCACCGGACAGGGCCCTTCTCCTCACTTC.

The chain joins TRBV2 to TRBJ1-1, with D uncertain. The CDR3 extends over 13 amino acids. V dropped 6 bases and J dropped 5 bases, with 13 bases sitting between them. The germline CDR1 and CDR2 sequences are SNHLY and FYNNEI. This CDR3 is CASRRDAGTEAFF. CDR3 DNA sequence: TGTGCCAGCAGGAGAGACGCGGGGACTGAAGCTTTCTTT. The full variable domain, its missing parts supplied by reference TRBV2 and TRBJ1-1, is EPEVTQTPSHQVTQMGQEVILRCVPISNHLYFYWYRQILGQKVEFLVSFYNNEISEKSEIFDDQFSVERPDGSNFTLKIRSTKLEDSAMYFCASRRDAGTEAFFGQGTRLTVV.

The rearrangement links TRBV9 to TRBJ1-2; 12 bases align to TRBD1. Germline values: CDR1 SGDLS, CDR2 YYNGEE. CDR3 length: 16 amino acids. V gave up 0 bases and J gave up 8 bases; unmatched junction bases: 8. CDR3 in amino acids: CASSVEGTGGSGGYTF. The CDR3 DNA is TGTGCCAGCAGCGTAGAAGGGACAGGGGGCTCTGGAGGCTACACCTTC.

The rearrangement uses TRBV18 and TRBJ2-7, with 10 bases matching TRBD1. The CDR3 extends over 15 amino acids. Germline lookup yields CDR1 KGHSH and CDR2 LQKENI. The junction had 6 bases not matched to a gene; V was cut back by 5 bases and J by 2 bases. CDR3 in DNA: TGTGCCAGCTCAACTTGGACAGGGGGAACCTACGAGCAGTACTTC. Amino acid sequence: CASSTWTGGTYEQYF.

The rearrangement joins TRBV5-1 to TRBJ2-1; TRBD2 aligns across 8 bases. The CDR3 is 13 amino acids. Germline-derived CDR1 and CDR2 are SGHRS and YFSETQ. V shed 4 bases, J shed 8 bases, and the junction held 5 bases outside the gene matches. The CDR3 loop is CASSQLADYEQFF. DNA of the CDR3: TGCGCCAGCAGCCAACTAGCGGATTATGAGCAGTTCTTC.

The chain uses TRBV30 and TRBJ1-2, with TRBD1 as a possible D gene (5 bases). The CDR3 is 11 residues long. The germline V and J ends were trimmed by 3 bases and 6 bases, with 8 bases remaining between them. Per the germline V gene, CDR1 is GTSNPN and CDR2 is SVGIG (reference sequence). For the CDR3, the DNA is TGTGCCTGGAGGACAGCTAATGGCTACACCTTC. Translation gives CAWRTANGYTF.

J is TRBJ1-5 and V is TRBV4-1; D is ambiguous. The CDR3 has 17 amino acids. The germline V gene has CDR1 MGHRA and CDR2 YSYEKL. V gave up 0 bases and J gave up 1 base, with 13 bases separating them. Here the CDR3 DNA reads TGCGCCAGCAGCCAAGATGTACCGGGATTCAGCAATCAGCCCCAGCATTTT. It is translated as CASSQDVPGFSNQPQHF.

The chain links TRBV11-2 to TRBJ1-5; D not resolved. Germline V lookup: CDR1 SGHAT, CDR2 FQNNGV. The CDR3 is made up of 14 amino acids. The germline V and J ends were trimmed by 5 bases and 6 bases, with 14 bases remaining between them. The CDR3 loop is CASSPQAGSQPQHF. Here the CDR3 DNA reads TGTGCCAGCAGCCCTCAGGCGGGGAGTCAGCCCCAGCATTTT.

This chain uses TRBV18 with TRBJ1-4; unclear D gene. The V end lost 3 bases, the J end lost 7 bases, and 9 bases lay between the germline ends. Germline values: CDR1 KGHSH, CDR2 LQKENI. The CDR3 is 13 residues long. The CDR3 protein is CASSPQIGEKLFF. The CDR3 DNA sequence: TGTGCCAGCTCACCCCAGATTGGTGAAAAACTGTTTTTT.

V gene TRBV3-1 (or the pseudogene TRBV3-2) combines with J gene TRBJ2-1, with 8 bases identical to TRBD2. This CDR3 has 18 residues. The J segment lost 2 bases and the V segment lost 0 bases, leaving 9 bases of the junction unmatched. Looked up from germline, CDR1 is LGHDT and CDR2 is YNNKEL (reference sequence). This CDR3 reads CASSQDEGRGGPYNEQFF. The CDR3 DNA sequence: TGTGCCAGCAGCCAAGATGAAGGACGGGGGGGCCCCTACAATGAGCAGTTCTTC.

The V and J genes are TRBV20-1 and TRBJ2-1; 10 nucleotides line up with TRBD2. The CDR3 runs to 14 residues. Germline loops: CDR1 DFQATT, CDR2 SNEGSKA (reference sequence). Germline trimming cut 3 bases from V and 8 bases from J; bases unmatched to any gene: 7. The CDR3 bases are TGCAGTGCTAGTTCTAGCGGGAGTCCGGATGAGCAGTTCTTC. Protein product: CSASSSGSPDEQFF.

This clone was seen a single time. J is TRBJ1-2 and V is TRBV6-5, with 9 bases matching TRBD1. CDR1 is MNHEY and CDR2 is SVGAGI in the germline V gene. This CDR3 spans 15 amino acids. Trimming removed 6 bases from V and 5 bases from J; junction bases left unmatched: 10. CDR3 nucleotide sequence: TGTGCCAGCAGCCTAAAGACAGGGGGAGGATATGGCTACACCTTC. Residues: CASSLKTGGGYGYTF.

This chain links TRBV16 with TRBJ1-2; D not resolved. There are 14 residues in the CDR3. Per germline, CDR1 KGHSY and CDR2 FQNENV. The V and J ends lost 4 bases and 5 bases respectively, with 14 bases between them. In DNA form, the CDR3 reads TGTGCCAGCAGCCTCTCCTGGGCTCCTTATGGCTACACCTTC. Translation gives CASSLSWAPYGYTF.

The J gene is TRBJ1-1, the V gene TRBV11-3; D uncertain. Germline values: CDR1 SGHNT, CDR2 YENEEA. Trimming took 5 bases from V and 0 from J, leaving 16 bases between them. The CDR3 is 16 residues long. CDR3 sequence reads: CASSRGPSHMNTEAFF. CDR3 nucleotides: TGTGCCAGCAGCCGCGGGCCCTCCCACATGAACACTGAAGCTTTCTTT.

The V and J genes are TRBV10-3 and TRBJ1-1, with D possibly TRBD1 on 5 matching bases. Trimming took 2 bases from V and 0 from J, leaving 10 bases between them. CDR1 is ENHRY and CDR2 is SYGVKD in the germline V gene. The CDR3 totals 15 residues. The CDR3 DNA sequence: TGTGCCATCAGTGAGGAGGGGAGGCTGAACACTGAAGCTTTCTTT. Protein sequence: CAISEEGRLNTEAFF.

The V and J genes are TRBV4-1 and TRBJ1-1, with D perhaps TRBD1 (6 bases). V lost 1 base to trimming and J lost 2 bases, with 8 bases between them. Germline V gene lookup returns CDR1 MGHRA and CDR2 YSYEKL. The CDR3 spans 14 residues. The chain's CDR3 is CASSQAQGNTEAFF. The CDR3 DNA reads TGCGCCAGCAGCCAAGCACAGGGTAACACTGAAGCTTTCTTT.

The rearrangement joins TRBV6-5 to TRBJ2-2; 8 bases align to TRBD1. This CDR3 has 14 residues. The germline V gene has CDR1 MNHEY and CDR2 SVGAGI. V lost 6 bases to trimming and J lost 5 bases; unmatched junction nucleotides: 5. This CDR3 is CASRSTGGTGELFF. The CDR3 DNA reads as TGTGCCAGCAGATCTACAGGGGGTACCGGGGAGCTGTTTTTT.

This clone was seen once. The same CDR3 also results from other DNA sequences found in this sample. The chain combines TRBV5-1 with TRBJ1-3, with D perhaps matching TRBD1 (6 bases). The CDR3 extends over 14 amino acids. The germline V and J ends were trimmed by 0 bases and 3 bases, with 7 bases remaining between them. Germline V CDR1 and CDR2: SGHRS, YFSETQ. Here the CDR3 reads CASSLAGVGNTIYF. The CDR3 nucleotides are TGCGCCAGCAGCTTGGCAGGGGTTGGAAACACCATATATTTT.

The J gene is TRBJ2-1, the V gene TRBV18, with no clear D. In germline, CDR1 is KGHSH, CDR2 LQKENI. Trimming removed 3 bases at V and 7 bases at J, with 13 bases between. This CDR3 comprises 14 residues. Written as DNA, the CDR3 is TGTGCCAGCTCACCGACGCAGGCCTTTAATGAGCAGTTCTTC. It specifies CASSPTQAFNEQFF.

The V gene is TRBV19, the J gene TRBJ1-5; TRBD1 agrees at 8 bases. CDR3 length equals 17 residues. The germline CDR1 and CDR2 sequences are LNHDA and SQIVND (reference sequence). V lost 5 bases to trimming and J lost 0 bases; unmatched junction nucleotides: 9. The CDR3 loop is CASSFGTGPYSNQPQHF. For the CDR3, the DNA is TGTGCCAGTAGTTTCGGGACAGGACCCTATAGCAATCAGCCCCAGCATTTT.

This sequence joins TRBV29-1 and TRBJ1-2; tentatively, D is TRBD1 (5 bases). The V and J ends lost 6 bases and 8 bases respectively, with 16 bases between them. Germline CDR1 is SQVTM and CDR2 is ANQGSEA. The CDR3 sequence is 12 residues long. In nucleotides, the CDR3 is TGCAGCGTCCGTCGGTCGGGGGACGGCTACACCTTC. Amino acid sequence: CSVRRSGDGYTF. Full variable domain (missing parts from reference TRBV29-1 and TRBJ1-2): SAVISQKPSRDICQRGTSLTIQCQVDSQVTMMFWYRQQPGQSLTLIATANQGSEATYESGFVIDKFPISRPNLTFSTLTVSNMSPEDSSIYLCSVRRSGDGYTFGSGTRLTVV.

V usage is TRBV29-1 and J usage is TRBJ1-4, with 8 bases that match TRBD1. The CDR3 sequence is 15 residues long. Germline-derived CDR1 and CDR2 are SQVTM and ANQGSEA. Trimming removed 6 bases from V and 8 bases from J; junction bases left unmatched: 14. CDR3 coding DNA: TGCAGCGTAGGGAAGGGGACAGGTGAATGGGAAAAACTGTTTTTT. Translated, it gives CSVGKGTGEWEKLFF.

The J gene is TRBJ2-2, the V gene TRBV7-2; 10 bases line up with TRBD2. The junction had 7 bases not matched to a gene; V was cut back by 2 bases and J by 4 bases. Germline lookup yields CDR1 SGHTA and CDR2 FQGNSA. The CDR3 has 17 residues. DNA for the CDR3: TGTGCCAGCAGCTTATTTCTAGCGGGGGCGACCACCGGGGAGCTGTTTTTT. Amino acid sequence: CASSLFLAGATTGELFF.

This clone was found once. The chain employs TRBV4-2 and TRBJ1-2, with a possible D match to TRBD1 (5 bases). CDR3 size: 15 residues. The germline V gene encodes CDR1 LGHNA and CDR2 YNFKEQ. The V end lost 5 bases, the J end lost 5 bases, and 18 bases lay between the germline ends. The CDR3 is CASSDGPGKEYGYTF. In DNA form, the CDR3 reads TGTGCCAGCAGCGATGGGCCAGGGAAGGAGTATGGCTACACCTTC.

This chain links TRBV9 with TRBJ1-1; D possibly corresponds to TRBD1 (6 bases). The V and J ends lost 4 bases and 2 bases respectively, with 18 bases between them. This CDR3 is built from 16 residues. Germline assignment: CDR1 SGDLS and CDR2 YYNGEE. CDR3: CASSRIGGFGNTEAFF. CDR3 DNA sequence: TGTGCCAGCAGCCGCATAGGGGGTTTCGGAAACACTGAAGCTTTCTTT. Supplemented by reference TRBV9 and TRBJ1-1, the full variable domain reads DSGVTQTPKHLITATGQRVTLRCSPRSGDLSVYWYQQSLDQGLQFLIQYYNGEERAKGNILERFSAQQFPDLHSELNLSSLELGDSALYFCASSRIGGFGNTEAFFGQGTRLTVV.

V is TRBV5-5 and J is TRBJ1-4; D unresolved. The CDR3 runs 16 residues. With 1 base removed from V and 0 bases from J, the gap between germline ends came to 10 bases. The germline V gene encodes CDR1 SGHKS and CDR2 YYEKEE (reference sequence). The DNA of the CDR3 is TGTGCCAGCAGCTTGATCCAGGTTGCAACTAATGAAAAACTGTTTTTT. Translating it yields CASSLIQVATNEKLFF.

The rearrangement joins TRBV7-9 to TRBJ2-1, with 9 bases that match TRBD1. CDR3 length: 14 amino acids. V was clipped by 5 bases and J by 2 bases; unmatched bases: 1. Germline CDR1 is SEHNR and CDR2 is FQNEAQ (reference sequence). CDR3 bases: TGTGCCAGCAGCACAGGGGGCGCCTACAATGAGCAGTTCTTC. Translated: CASSTGGAYNEQFF.

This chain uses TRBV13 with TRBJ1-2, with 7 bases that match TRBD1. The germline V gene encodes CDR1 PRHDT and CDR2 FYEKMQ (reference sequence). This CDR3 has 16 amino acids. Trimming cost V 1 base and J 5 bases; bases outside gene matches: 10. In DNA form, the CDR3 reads TGTGCCAGCAGCTTAGCCCAAGAGGGACAGATGTATGGCTACACCTTC. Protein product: CASSLAQEGQMYGYTF.

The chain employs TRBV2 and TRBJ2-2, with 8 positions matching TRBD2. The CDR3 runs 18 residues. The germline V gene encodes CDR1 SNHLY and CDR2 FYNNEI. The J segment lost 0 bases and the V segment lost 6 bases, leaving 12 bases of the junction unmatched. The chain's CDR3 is CASSPGGAGGTNTGELFF. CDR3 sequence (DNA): TGTGCCAGCAGCCCGGGGGGGGCGGGAGGTACGAACACCGGGGAGCTGTTTTTT.